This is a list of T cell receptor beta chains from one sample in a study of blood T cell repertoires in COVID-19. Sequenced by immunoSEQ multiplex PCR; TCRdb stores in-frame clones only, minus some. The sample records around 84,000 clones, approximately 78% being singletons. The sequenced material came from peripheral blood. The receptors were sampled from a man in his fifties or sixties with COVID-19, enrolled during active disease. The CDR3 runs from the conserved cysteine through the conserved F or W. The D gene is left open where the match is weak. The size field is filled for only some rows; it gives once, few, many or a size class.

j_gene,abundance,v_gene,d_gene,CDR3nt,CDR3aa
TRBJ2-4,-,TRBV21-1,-,TGTGCCAGCAACCTGAGGACAGCGGGGGCCAAAAACATTCAGTACTTC,CASNLRTAGAKNIQYF
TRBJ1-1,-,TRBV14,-,TGTGCCAGCAGCCAAGTAACAGGGGAAGCTTTCTTT,CASSQVTGEAFF
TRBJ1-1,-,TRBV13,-,TGTGCCAGCAGCCCTCGGTACTTTTTGCAAGCTTTCTTT,CASSPRYFLQAFF
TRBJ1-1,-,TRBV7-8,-,TGTGCCAGCAGCTTAGCGCTGGTGGAGTTGACTGAAGCTTTCTTT,CASSLALVELTEAFF
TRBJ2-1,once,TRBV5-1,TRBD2,TGCGCCAGCAGCCCGGGGACTAGCGGGGGTGCCGAGCAGTTCTTC,CASSPGTSGGAEQFF
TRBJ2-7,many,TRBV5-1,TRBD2,TGCGCCAGCAGGTGGCTAGCGGAACTCTCCTACGAGCAGTACTTC,CASRWLAELSYEQYF
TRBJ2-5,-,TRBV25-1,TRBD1,TGTGCCAGCAGTATACAGGGGATTTCGGAAGAGACCCAGTACTTC,CASSIQGISEETQYF
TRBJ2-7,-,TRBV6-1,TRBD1,TGTGCCAGCAGTCTCGGACAGGGGTTAGACGAGCAGTACTTC,CASSLGQGLDEQYF
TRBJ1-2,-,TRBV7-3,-,TGTGCCAGCAGCTTACAGGGTACCTCTCCCTATGGCTACACCTTC,CASSLQGTSPYGYTF
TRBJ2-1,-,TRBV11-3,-,TGTGCCAGCAGCTTAGCCTTCGGTGCGCATGAGCAGTTCTTC,CASSLAFGAHEQFF
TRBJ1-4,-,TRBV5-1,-,TGCGCCAGCAGCTTGAGGGGACACGGGATAATAGAACTGTTTTTT,CASSLRGHGIIELFF
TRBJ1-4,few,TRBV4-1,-,TGCGCCAGCAGCCAACAGGGAGGTGTGCAGGCTAATGAAAAACTGTTTTTT,CASSQQGGVQANEKLFF
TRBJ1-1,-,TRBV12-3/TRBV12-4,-,TGTGCCAGCAAATTCCGGGGGGGCCCTGAAGCTTTCTTT,CASKFRGGPEAFF
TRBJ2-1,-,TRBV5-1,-,TGCGCCAGCAGCTTGGTTTTGGCTAGCGAGCAGTTCTTC,CASSLVLASEQFF
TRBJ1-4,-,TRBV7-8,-,TGTGCCAGCAGTCGGGCAGGGGCTGAAAAACTGTTTTTT,CASSRAGAEKLFF
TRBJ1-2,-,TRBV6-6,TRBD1,TGTGCCAGCAGTTCGACAGGGCCGAACTATGGCTACACCTTC,CASSSTGPNYGYTF
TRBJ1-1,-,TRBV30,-,TGTGCCATGCATCGGGGTAGGGGGGAAGCTTTCTTT,CAMHRGRGEAFF
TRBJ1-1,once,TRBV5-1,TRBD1,TGCGCCAGCAGCCCCCGGGACAGCTATATGAACACTGAAGCTTTCTTT,CASSPRDSYMNTEAFF
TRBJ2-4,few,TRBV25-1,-,TGTGCCAGCAGTGCGACAGGCACCGATTTTAAAAACATTCAGTACTTC,CASSATGTDFKNIQYF
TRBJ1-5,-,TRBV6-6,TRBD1,TGTGCCAGCATCCTAGGAGGAAGGGACAGGGATCAGCCCCAGCATTTT,CASILGGRDRDQPQHF
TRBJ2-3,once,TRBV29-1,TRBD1,TGCAGCGTCCCACAGGGGGCTAGACCGACAGATACGCAGTATTTT,CSVPQGARPTDTQYF
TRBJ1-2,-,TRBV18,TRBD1,TGTGCCAGCTCAAGAACTGGGACAGGGTTTGGCTACACCTTC,CASSRTGTGFGYTF
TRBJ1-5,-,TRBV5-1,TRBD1,TGCGCCAGCAGCGTCGGGGTCAGGGGGTCCAATCAGCCCCAGCATTTT,CASSVGVRGSNQPQHF
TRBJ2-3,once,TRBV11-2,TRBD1,TGTGCCAGCAGCCCCGACAGGGTTCCAGATACGCAGTATTTT,CASSPDRVPDTQYF
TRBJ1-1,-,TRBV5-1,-,TGCGCCAGCAGCTTGCTAGCCGGCAGGGGGAACACTGAAGCTTTCTTT,CASSLLAGRGNTEAFF
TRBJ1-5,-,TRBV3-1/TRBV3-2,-,TGTGCCAGCAGCCGCGGTATAGGGGCAAATCAGCCCCAGCATTTT,CASSRGIGANQPQHF
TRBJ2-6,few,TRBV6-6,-,TGTGCCAGCAGGAAAGACAGCTCTGGGGCCAACGTCCTGACTTTC,CASRKDSSGANVLTF
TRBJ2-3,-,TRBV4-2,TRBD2,TGTGCCAGCAGCCACGGGGGTAGCGGGGCCACAGATACGCAGTATTTT,CASSHGGSGATDTQYF
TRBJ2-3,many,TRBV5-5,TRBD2,TGTGCCAGCAGGTTGGGTGGGGGGGGGAGGGCCCTCCCTGGGTATTTT,CASRLGGGGRALPGYF
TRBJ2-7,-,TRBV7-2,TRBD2,TGTGCCAGCAGCGTAGCCTCTAGCGGGGGCCTTTACGAGCAGTACTTC,CASSVASSGGLYEQYF
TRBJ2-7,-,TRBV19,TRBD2,TGTGCCAGTAGTGCCCGACAGGGACTCTGGACTAGCGGGAGCGGGGAACAGTACTTC,CASSARQGLWTSGSGEQYF
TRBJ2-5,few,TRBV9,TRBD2,TGTGCCAGCAGCGCTAGCGGGAGGGCCCCAGAGACCCAGTACTTC,CASSASGRAPETQYF
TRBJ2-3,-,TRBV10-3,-,TGTGCCATCAGCGAGTCCCCCCGAGATACGCAGTATTTT,CAISESPRDTQYF
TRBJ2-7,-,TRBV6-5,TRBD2,TGTGCCAGCAGAGGGACTAGCGGTGGCGAGCAGTACTTC,CASRGTSGGEQYF
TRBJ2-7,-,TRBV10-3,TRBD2,TGTGCCATCAGTCCACTAGCGGGAGTAGGCTACGAGCAGTACTTC,CAISPLAGVGYEQYF
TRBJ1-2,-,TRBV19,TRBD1,TGTGCCAGTAGTCCCGGACAGGGTGGCTATGGCTACACCTTC,CASSPGQGGYGYTF
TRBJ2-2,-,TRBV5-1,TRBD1,TGCGCCAGCCGTGGACAGGGGGCGGCCGGGGAGCTGTTTTTT,CASRGQGAAGELFF
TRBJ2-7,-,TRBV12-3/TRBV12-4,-,TGTGCCAGCAGTTTTCAGGGCTACGAGCAGTACTTC,CASSFQGYEQYF
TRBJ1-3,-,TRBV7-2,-,TGTGCCAGCAGCTTAGTGCCGGGCTCTGGAAACACCATATATTTT,CASSLVPGSGNTIYF
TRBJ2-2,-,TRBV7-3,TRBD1,TGTGCCAGCAGCTTAACCGACAGGGGGGCCACCGGGGAGCTGTTTTTT,CASSLTDRGATGELFF
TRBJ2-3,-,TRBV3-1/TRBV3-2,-,TGTGCCAGCATCTCATCGGATAGCCGAATGCGCACAGATACGCAGTATTTT,CASISSDSRMRTDTQYF